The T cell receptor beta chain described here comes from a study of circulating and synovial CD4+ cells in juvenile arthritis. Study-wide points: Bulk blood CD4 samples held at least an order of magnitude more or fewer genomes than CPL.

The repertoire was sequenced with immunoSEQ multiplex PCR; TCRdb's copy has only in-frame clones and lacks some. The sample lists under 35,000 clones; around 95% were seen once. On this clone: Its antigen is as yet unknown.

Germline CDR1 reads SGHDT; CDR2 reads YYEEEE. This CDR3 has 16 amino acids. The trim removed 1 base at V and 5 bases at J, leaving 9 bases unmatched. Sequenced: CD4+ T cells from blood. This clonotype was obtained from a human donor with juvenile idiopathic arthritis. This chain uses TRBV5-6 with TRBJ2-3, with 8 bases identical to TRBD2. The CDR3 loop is CASSLFSGRTGDTQYF. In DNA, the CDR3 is TGTGCCAGCAGCTTGTTCAGCGGGAGAACGGGAGATACGCAGTATTTT.